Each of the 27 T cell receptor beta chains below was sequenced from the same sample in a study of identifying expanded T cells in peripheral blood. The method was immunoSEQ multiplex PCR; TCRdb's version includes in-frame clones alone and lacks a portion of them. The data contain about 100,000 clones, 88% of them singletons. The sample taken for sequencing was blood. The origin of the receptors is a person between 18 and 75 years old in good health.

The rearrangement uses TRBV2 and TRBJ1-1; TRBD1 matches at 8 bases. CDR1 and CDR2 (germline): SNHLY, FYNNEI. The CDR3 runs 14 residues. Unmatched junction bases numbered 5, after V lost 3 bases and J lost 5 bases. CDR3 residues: CASSENRGGTEAFF. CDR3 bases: TGTGCCAGCAGTGAGAACAGGGGGGGGACTGAAGCTTTCTTT. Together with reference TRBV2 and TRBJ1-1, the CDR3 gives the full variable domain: EPEVTQTPSHQVTQMGQEVILRCVPISNHLYFYWYRQILGQKVEFLVSFYNNEISEKSEIFDDQFSVERPDGSNFTLKIRSTKLEDSAMYFCASSENRGGTEAFFGQGTRLTVV.

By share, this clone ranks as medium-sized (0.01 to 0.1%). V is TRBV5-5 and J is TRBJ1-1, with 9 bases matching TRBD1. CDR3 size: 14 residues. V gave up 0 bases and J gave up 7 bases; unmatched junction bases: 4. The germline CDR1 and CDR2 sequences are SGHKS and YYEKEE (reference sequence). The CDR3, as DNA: TGTGCCAGCAGCTTGGAGGGACAGGGAGTTGAAGCTTTCTTT. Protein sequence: CASSLEGQGVEAFF.

The CDR3 reads CASSSRTGQAQETQYF. The CDR3 bases are TGTGCCAGCAGCTCTCGCACAGGACAGGCACAAGAGACCCAGTACTTC. The genes are TRBV7-8 and TRBJ2-5; 7 bases match TRBD1. The germline gives CDR1 SGHVS, CDR2 FQNEAQ. The CDR3 extends over 16 amino acids. Trimming cost V 4 bases and J 2 bases; bases outside gene matches: 10.

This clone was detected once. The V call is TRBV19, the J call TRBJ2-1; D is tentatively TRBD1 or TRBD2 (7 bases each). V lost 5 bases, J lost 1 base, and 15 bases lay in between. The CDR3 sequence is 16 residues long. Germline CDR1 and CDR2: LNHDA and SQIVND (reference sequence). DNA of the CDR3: TGTGCCAGTAGTGAGGACAGGACTAGGTCCTACAATGAGCAGTTCTTC. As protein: CASSEDRTRSYNEQFF.

In DNA form, the CDR3 reads TGTGCCAGTAGTATAATAGGGGGCGAGAGTGGCTACACCTTC. It encodes CASSIIGGESGYTF. This chain joins TRBV19 and TRBJ1-2, with 7 bases identical to TRBD1. Trimming cost V 2 bases and J 7 bases; bases outside gene matches: 7. Germline CDR1 is LNHDA and CDR2 is SQIVND (reference sequence). The CDR3 has 14 residues. The full variable domain, its missing parts supplied by reference TRBV19 and TRBJ1-2, is DGGITQSPKYLFRKEGQNVTLSCEQNLNHDAMYWYRQDPGQGLRLIYYSQIVNDFQKGDIAEGYSVSREKKESFPLTVTSAQKNPTAFYLCASSIIGGESGYTFGSGTRLTVV.

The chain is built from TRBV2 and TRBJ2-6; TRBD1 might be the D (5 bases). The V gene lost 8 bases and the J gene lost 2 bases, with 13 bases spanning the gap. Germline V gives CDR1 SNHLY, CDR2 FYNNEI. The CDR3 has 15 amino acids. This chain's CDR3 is CASRPRVPGANVLTF. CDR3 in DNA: TGTGCCAGCCGGCCCAGGGTTCCTGGGGCCAACGTCCTGACTTTC. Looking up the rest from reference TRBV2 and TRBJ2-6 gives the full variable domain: EPEVTQTPSHQVTQMGQEVILRCVPISNHLYFYWYRQILGQKVEFLVSFYNNEISEKSEIFDDQFSVERPDGSNFTLKIRSTKLEDSAMYFCASRPRVPGANVLTFGAGSRLTVL.

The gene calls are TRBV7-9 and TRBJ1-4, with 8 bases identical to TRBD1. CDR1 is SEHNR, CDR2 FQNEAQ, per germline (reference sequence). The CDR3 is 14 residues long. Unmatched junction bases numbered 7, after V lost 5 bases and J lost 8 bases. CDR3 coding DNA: TGTGCCAGCAGCGTCGGGACAGGCTACGAAAAACTGTTTTTT. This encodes CASSVGTGYEKLFF.

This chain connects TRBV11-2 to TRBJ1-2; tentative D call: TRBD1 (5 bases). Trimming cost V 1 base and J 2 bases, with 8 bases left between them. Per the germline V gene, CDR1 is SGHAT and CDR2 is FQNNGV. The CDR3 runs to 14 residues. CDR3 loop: CASSLGDSNYGYTF. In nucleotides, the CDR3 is TGTGCCAGCAGCTTAGGCGACAGCAACTATGGCTACACCTTC.

The CDR3 region is CAWSPGNYGGAFF. DNA for the CDR3: TGTGCCTGGAGTCCGGGAAATTACGGGGGTGCTTTCTTT. The rearrangement joins TRBV30 to TRBJ1-1; TRBD1 is a possible D gene (5 bases). Germline V lookup: CDR1 GTSNPN, CDR2 SVGIG (reference sequence). V lost 2 bases to trimming and J lost 11 bases, with 18 bases between them. The CDR3 consists of 13 residues.

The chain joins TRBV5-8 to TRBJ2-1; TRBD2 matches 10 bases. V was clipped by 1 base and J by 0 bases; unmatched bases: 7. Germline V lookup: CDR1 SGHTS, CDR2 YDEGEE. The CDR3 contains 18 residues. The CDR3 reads CASSLSLAGVSSYNEQFF. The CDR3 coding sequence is TGTGCCAGCAGCTTGTCTCTAGCGGGGGTGAGCTCCTACAATGAGCAGTTCTTC.

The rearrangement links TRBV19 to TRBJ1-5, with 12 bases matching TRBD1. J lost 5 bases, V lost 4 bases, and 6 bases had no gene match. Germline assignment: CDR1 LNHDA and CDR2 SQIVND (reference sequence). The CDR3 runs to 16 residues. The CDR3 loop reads CASSTRDRGPYQPQHF. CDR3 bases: TGTGCCAGTAGTACCCGGGACAGGGGGCCGTATCAGCCCCAGCATTTT.

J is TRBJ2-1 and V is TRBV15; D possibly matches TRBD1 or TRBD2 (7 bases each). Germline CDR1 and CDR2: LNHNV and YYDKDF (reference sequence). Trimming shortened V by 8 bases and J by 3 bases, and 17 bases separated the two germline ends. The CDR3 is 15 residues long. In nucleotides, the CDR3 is TGTGCCACCGCAAGCGGGGACAGCCGCTACAATGAGCAGTTCTTC. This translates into CATASGDSRYNEQFF.

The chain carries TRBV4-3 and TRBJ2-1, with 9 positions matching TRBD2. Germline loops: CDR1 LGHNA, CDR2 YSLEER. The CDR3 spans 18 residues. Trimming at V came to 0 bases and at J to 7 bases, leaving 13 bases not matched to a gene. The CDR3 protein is CASSQEWKASGTDNEQFF. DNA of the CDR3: TGCGCCAGCAGCCAAGAATGGAAAGCTAGCGGGACTGATAATGAGCAGTTCTTC.

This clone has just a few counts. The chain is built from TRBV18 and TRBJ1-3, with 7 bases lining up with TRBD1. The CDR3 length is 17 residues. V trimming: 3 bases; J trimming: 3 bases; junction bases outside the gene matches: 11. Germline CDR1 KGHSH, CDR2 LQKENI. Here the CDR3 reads CASSPGWKGAYGNTIYF. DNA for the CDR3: TGTGCCAGCTCACCCGGATGGAAGGGGGCTTATGGAAACACCATATATTTT. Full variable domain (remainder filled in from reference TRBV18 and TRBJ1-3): NAGVMQNPRHLVRRRGQEARLRCSPMKGHSHVYWYRQLPEEGLKFMVYLQKENIIDESGMPKERFSAEFPKEGPSILRIQQVVRGDSAAYFCASSPGWKGAYGNTIYFGEGSWLTVV.

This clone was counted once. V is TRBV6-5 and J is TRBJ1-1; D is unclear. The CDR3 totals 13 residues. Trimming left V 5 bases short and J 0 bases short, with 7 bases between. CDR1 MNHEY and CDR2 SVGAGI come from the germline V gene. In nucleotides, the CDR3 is TGTGCCAGCAGTGAACTCCTGAACACTGAAGCTTTCTTT. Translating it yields CASSELLNTEAFF.

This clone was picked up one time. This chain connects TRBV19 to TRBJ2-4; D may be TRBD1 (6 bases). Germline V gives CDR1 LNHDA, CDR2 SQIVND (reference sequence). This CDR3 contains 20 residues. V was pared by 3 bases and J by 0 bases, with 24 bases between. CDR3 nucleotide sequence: TGTGCCAGTAGTATTAGGGGGACCTCGGCCGGGATTCTAGCCAAAAACATTCAGTACTTC. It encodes CASSIRGTSAGILAKNIQYF.

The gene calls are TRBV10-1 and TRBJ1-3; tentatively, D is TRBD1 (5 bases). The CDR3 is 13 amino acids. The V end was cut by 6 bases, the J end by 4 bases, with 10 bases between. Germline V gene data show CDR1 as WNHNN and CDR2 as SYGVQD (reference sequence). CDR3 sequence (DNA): TGCGCCAGCAGCAGAGCAGGGGGAAACACCATATATTTT. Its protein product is CASSRAGGNTIYF.

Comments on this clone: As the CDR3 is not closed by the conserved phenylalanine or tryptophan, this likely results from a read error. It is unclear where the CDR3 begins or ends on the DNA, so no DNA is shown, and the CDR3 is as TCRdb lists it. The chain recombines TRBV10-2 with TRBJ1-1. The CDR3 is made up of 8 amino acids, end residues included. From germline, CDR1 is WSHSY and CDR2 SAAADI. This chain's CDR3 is CASGRTPG.

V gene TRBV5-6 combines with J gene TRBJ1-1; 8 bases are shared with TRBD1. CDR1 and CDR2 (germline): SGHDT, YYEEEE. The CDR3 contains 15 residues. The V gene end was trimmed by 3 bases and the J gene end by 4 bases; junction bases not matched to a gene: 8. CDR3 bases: TGTGCCAGCAGCTCGTTGACAGGGGATGGCACTGAAGCTTTCTTT. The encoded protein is CASSSLTGDGTEAFF.

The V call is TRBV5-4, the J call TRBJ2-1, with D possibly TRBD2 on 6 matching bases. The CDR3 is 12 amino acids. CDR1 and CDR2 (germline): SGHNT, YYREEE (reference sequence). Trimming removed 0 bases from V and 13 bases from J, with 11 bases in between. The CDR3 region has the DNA TGTGCCAGCAGCTTGGCGGCTAGCGAACAGTTCTTC. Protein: CASSLAASEQFF.

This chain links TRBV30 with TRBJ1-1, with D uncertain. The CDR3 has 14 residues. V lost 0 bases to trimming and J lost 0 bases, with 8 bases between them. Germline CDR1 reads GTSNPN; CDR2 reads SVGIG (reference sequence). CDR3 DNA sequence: TGTGCCTGGAGTGTAGGCAGGATGAACACTGAAGCTTTCTTT. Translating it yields CAWSVGRMNTEAFF.

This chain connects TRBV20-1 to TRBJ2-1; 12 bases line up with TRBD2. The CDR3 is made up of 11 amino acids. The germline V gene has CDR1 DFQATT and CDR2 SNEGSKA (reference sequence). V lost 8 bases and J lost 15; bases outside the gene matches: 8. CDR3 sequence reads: CSRASGRAVFF. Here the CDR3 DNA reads TGCAGTCGCGCTAGCGGGAGGGCCGTGTTCTTC.

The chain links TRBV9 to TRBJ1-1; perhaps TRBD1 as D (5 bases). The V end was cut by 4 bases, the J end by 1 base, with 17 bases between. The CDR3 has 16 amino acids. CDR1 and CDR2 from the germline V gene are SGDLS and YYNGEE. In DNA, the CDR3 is TGTGCCAGCAGCCCCAGTGGGGGGATGTGGAACACTGAAGCTTTCTTT. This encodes CASSPSGGMWNTEAFF.

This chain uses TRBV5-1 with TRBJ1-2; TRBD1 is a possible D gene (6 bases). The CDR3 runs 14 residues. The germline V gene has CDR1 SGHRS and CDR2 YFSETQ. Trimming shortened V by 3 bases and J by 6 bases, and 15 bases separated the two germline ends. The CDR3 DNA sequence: TGCGCCAGCAGCTGGGGGGGGCAGGCTGATGGCTACACCTTC. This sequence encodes CASSWGGQADGYTF.

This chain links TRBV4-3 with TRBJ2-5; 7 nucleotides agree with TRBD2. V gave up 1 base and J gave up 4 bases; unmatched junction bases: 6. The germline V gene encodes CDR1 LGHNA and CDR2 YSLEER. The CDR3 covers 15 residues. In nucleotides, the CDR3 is TGCGCCAGCAGCCAAGGTGGTAGCGGGTTAGAGACCCAGTACTTC. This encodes CASSQGGSGLETQYF.

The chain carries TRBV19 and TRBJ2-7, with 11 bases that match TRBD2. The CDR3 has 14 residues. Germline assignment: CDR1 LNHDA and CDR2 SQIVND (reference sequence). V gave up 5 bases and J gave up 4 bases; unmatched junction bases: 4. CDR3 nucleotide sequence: TGTGCCAGTAGTGCCCTAGCGGGAGGTTACGAGCAGTACTTC. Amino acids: CASSALAGGYEQYF.

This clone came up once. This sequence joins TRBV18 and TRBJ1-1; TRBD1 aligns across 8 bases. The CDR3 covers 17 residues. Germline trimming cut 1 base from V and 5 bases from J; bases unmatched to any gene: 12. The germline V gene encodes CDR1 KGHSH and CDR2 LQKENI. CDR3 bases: TGTGCCAGCTCACCACGTCTATTAGGACAGGGAGGAACTGAAGCTTTCTTT. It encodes CASSPRLLGQGGTEAFF. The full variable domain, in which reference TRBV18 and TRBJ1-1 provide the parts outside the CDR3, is NAGVMQNPRHLVRRRGQEARLRCSPMKGHSHVYWYRQLPEEGLKFMVYLQKENIIDESGMPKERFSAEFPKEGPSILRIQQVVRGDSAAYFCASSPRLLGQGGTEAFFGQGTRLTVV.